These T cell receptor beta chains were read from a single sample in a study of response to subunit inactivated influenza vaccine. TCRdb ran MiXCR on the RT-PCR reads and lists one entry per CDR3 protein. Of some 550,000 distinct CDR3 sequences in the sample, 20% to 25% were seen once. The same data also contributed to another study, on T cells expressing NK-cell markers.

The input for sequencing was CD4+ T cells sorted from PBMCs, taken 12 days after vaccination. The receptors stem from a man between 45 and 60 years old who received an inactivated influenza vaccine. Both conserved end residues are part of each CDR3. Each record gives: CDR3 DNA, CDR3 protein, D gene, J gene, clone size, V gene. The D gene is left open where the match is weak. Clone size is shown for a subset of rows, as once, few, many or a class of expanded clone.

cdr3_nt: TGTGCCAGCAGCCCCAGGTTTCAAGAGACCCAGTACTTC
cdr3_aa: CASSPRFQETQYF
d_call: .
j_call: TRBJ2-5
clone_size: few
v_call: TRBV7-2

cdr3_nt: TGTGCCAGCAGCTTAACTGGAACTAGCACAGATACGCAGTATTTT
cdr3_aa: CASSLTGTSTDTQYF
d_call: .
j_call: TRBJ2-3
clone_size: few
v_call: TRBV7-9

cdr3_nt: TGTGCCAGCACCGACAGGACCGAAGCTTTCTTT
cdr3_aa: CASTDRTEAFF
d_call: .
j_call: TRBJ1-1
clone_size: .
v_call: TRBV6-2/TRBV6-3

cdr3_nt: TGCAGTGCTAGATTTCCGGGAAGGGGTAAAAGTGAGACCCAGTACTTC
cdr3_aa: CSARFPGRGKSETQYF
d_call: .
j_call: TRBJ2-5
clone_size: .
v_call: TRBV20-1

cdr3_nt: TGCAGTGCTAGAAACAGGGTTCGTGGCTACACCTTC
cdr3_aa: CSARNRVRGYTF
d_call: .
j_call: TRBJ1-2
clone_size: .
v_call: TRBV20-1

cdr3_nt: TGTGCCAGCAGCTGGGACAGGATAAGGGGCGAGCAGTACTTC
cdr3_aa: CASSWDRIRGEQYF
d_call: TRBD1
j_call: TRBJ2-7
clone_size: .
v_call: TRBV7-8

cdr3_nt: TGCGCCAGCAGCTTGGTTAGGAGACTCGATAGCACAGATACGCAGTATTTT
cdr3_aa: CASSLVRRLDSTDTQYF
d_call: .
j_call: TRBJ2-3
clone_size: few
v_call: TRBV5-1

cdr3_nt: TGCAGTGCTAGTGGACAAGTCAACACAGATACGCAGTATTTT
cdr3_aa: CSASGQVNTDTQYF
d_call: .
j_call: TRBJ2-3
clone_size: .
v_call: TRBV20-1

cdr3_nt: TGTGCCAGCAGCTTTTCAGGACTAGCGGGAGTAGAGACCCAGTACTTC
cdr3_aa: CASSFSGLAGVETQYF
d_call: TRBD2
j_call: TRBJ2-5
clone_size: few
v_call: TRBV7-2

cdr3_nt: TGTGCCGGGGGGACAGGTATTTCCTACGAGCAGTACTTC
cdr3_aa: CAGGTGISYEQYF
d_call: TRBD1
j_call: TRBJ2-7
clone_size: .
v_call: TRBV10-3

cdr3_nt: TGTGCCAGCAGGGGTAGCGGGAGGGCGGAGACCCAGTACTTC
cdr3_aa: CASRGSGRAETQYF
d_call: TRBD2
j_call: TRBJ2-5
clone_size: few
v_call: TRBV2

cdr3_nt: TGCGCCAGCAGCCAAGGTAGCGGGGGACCCACAGATACGCAGTATTTT
cdr3_aa: CASSQGSGGPTDTQYF
d_call: TRBD2
j_call: TRBJ2-3
clone_size: .
v_call: TRBV4-3

cdr3_nt: TGTGCCACCAGTGAATCGCGGGCAGGGACAGGCAAAATGGATGAGCAGTTCTTC
cdr3_aa: CATSESRAGTGKMDEQFF
d_call: TRBD1
j_call: TRBJ2-1
clone_size: .
v_call: TRBV24-1

cdr3_nt: TGCGCCAGCAGCCCCCCCACCCCCTACGAGCAGTACTTC
cdr3_aa: CASSPPTPYEQYF
d_call: .
j_call: TRBJ2-7
clone_size: many
v_call: TRBV5-1

cdr3_nt: TGTGCCAGCAGTTTTTCGGGGCCTACTGAAGCTTTCTTT
cdr3_aa: CASSFSGPTEAFF
d_call: .
j_call: TRBJ1-1
clone_size: .
v_call: TRBV12-3/TRBV12-4